This T cell receptor (beta chain) stems from a study of blood T cell repertoires in COVID-19. Study at large: Spain, Italy and the United States supplied samples that represented acute and convalescent COVID-19. PBMCs, B-cell-depleted T cells, or T cells provided the cDNA or gDNA that made up the material.

CDR1 and CDR2 from the germline V gene are SNHLY and FYNNEI. V was clipped by 8 bases and J by 4 bases, with 17 bases between them. This CDR3 contains 15 residues. Authors' processing steps: By means of reference gene primer amplification, nucleated cell counts were estimated. The data were produced by immunoSEQ multiplex PCR, yet TCRdb's version contains in-frame clones alone and is incomplete. The D gene and trimming were derived from the DNA, and the V and J assignments and clone size from that table. Counted here are 150,000 to 190,000 clones, 76% occurring once; the ten biggest clones make up more than 3.5%.

The chain carries TRBV2 and TRBJ2-2; maybe TRBD2 (6 bases). Source material: peripheral blood. This sequence was found in a woman of 80 years or more with acute or convalescent COVID-19. CDR3 protein: CASGHTRRGTGELFF. For the CDR3, the DNA is TGTGCCAGCGGACACACTAGGAGGGGCACCGGGGAGCTGTTTTTT.